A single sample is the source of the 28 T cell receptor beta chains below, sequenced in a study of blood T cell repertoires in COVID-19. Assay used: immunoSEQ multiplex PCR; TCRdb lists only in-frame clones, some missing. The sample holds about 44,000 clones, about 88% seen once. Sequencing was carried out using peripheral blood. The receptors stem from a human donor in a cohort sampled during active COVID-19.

CDR3 in amino acids: CASSLSRQGEAFF. The CDR3 DNA reads as TGTGCCAGCAGCTTATCCCGGCAGGGTGAAGCTTTCTTT. The chain uses TRBV7-2 and TRBJ1-1; D may be TRBD1 (5 bases). Germline values: CDR1 SGHTA, CDR2 FQGNSA. This CDR3 spans 13 amino acids. V was shortened by 2 bases and J by 7 bases, with 11 bases between the two germline ends. The whole variable domain, remainder taken from reference TRBV7-2 and TRBJ1-1, is GAGVSQSPSNKVTEKGKDVELRCDPISGHTALYWYRQSLGQGLEFLIYFQGNSAPDKSGLPSDRFSAERTGGSVSTLTIQRTQQEDSAVYLCASSLSRQGEAFFGQGTRLTVV.

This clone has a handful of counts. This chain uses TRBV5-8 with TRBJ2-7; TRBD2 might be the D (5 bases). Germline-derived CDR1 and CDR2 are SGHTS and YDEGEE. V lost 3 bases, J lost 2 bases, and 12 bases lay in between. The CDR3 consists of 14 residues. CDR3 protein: CASSSRTRTYEQYF. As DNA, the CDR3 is TGTGCCAGCAGCTCCCGTACTAGAACCTACGAGCAGTACTTC.

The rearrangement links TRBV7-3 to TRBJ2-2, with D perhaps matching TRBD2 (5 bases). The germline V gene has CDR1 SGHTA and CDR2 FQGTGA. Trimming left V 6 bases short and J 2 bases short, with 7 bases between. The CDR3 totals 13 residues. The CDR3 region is CASSTGNTGELFF. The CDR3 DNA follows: TGTGCCAGCAGTACGGGAAACACCGGGGAGCTGTTTTTT.

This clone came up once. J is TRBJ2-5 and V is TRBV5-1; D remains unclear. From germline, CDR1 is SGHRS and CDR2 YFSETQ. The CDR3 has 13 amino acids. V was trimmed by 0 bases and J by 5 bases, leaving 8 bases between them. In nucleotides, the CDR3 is TGCGCCAGCAGCTTGGATGTGGAGGAGACCCAGTACTTC. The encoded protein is CASSLDVEETQYF.

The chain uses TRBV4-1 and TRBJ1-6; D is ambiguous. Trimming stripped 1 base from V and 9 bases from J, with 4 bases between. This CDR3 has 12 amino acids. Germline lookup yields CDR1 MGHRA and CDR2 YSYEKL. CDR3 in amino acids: CASSQASSPLHF. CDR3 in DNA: TGCGCCAGCAGCCAAGCCAGTTCACCCCTCCACTTT.

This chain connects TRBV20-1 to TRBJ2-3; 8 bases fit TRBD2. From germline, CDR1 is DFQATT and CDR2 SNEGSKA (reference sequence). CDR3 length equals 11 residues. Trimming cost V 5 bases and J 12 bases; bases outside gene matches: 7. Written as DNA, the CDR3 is TGCAGTGCTGGGACTAGTGTACTTCAGTATTTT. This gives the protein CSAGTSVLQYF.

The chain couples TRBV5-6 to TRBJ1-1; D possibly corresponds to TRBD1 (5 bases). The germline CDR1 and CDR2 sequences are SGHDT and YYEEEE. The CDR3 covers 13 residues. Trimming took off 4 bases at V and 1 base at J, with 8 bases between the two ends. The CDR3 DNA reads TGTGCCAGCAGCAGGGGCAGGAACACTGAAGCTTTCTTT. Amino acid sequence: CASSRGRNTEAFF.

CDR3 nucleotides: TGTGCCAGCACCAGGACAGGGGATAATTCACCCCTCCACTTT. Residues: CASTRTGDNSPLHF. The chain is built from TRBV6-5 and TRBJ1-6; 9 bases line up with TRBD1. There are 14 residues in the CDR3. V shed 7 bases, J shed 5 bases, and the junction held 3 bases outside the gene matches. The germline V gene encodes CDR1 MNHEY and CDR2 SVGAGI.

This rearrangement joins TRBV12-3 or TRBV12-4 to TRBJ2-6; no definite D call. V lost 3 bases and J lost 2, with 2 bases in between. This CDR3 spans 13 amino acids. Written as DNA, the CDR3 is TGTGCCAGCAGTTTCGCTGGGGCCAACGTCCTGACTTTC. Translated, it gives CASSFAGANVLTF.

CDR3 residues: CASSQDLQVSNYGYTF. The CDR3 DNA reads TGCGCCAGCAGCCAAGATCTCCAGGTGTCTAACTATGGCTACACCTTC. V is TRBV4-3 and J is TRBJ1-2; no clear D. Germline CDR1 and CDR2: LGHNA and YSLEER. Trimming shortened V by 0 bases and J by 0 bases, and 11 bases separated the two germline ends. The CDR3 extends over 16 amino acids.

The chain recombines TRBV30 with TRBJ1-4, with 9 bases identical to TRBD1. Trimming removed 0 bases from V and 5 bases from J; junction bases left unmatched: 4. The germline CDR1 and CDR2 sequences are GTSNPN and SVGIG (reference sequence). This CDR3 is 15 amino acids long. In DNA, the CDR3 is TGTGCCTGGAGTGTACTCGGGACAGGGAATGAAAAACTGTTTTTT. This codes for CAWSVLGTGNEKLFF.

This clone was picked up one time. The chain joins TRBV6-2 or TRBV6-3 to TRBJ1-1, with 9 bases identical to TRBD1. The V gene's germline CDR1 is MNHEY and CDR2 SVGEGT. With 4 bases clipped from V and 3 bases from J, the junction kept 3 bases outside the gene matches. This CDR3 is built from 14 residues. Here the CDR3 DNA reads TGTGCCAGCAGTTGGGGACAGGGAGACACTGAAGCTTTCTTT. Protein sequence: CASSWGQGDTEAFF.

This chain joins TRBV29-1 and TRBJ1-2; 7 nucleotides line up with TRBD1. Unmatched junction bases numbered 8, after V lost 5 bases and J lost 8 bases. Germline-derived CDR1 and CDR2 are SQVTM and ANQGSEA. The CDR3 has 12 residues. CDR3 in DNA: TGCAGCGTTAATGACAGGGTGGACGGCTACACCTTC. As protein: CSVNDRVDGYTF.

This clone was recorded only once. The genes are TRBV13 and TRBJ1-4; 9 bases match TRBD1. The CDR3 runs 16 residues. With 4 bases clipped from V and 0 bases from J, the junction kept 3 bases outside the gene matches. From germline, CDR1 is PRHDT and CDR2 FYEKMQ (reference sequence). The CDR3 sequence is CASSYTGGATNEKLFF. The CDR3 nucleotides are TGTGCCAGCAGCTATACAGGGGGCGCAACTAATGAAAAACTGTTTTTT.

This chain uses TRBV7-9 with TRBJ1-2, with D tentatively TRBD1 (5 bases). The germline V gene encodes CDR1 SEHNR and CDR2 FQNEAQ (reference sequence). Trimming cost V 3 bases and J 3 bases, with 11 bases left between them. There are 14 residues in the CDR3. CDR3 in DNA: TGTGCCAGCAGCTTGACAGCGTCTGACTATGGCTACACCTTC. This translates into CASSLTASDYGYTF.

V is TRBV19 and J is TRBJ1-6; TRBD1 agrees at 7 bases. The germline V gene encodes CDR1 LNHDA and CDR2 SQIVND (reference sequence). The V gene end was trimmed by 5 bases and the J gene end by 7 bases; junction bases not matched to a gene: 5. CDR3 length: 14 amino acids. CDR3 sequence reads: CASSERTGNSPLHF. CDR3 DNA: TGTGCCAGTAGTGAACGGACAGGCAATTCACCCCTCCACTTT.

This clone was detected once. CDR3 in DNA: TGTGCCAGCAGCTTAGCTCAGGGAGGAGAAGGGACCCAGTACTTC. It encodes CASSLAQGGEGTQYF. The V call is TRBV7-6, the J call TRBJ2-5, with D possibly being TRBD2 (6 bases). Trimming took off 0 bases at V and 7 bases at J, with 15 bases between the two ends. This CDR3 is 15 amino acids long. The germline CDR1 and CDR2 sequences are SGHVS and FNYEAQ. Drawing the rest from reference TRBV7-6 and TRBJ2-5, the complete variable domain is GAGVSQSPRYKVTKRGQDVALRCDPISGHVSLYWYRQALGQGPEFLTYFNYEAQQDKSGLPNDRFSAERPEGSISTLTIQRTEQRDSAMYRCASSLAQGGEGTQYFGPGTRLLVL.

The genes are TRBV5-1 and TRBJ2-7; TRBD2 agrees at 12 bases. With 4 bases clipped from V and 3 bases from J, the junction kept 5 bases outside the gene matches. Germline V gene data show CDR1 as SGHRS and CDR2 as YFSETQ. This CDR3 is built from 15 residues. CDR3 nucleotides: TGCGCCAGCAGCCCGACTAGCGGGGGAGGCTACGAGCAGTACTTC. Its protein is CASSPTSGGGYEQYF.

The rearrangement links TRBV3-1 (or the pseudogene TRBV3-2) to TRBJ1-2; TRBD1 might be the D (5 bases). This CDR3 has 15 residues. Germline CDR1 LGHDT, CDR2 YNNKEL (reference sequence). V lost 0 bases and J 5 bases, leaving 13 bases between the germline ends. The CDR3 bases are TGTGCCAGCAGCCAAGATTCGGAGGGGCGGTATGGCTACACCTTC. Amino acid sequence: CASSQDSEGRYGYTF.

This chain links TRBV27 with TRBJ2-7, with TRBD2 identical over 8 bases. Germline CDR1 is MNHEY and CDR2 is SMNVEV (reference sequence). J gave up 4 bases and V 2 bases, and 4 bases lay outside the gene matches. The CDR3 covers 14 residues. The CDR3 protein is CASSLRLAGYEQYF. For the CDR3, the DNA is TGTGCCAGCAGTTTAAGGCTAGCGGGTTACGAGCAGTACTTC.

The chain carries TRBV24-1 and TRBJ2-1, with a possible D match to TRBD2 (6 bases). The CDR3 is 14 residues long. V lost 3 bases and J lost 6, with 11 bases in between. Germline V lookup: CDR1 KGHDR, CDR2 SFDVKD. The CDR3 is CATSDATSLNEQFF. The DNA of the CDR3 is TGTGCCACCAGTGATGCGACTAGTCTCAATGAGCAGTTCTTC.

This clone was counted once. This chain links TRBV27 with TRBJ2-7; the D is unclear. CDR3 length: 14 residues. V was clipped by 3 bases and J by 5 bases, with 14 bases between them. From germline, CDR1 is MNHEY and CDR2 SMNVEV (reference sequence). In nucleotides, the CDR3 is TGTGCCAGCAGTTTTGGCCAGATCCCCCACGAGCAGTACTTC. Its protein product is CASSFGQIPHEQYF.

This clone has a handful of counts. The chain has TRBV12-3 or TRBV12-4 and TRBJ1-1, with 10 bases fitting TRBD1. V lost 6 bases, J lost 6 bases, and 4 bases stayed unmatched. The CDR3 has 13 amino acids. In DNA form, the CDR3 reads TGTGCCAGCAGACCGACAGGGGGCGCTGAAGCTTTCTTT. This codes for CASRPTGGAEAFF.

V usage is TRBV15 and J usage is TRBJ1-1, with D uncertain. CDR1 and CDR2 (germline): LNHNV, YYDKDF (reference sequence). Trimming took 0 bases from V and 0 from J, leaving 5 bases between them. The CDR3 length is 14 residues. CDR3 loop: CATSRDRVNTEAFF. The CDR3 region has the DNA TGTGCCACCAGCAGAGACCGGGTGAACACTGAAGCTTTCTTT. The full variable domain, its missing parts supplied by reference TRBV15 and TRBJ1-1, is DAMVIQNPRYQVTQFGKPVTLSCSQTLNHNVMYWYQQKSSQAPKLLFHYYDKDFNNEADTPDNFQSRRPNTSFCFLDIRSPGLGDTAMYLCATSRDRVNTEAFFGQGTRLTVV.

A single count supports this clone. CDR3 residues: CASSLGAPGYNEQFF. CDR3 coding DNA: TGTGCCAGCAGTCTTGGGGCTCCCGGATACAATGAGCAGTTCTTC. The chain joins TRBV27 to TRBJ2-1; weak D call: TRBD1 (5 bases). Per germline, CDR1 MNHEY and CDR2 SMNVEV (reference sequence). CDR3 length: 15 residues. The ends were cut back, 5 bases at V and 4 bases at J, with 15 bases in the middle.

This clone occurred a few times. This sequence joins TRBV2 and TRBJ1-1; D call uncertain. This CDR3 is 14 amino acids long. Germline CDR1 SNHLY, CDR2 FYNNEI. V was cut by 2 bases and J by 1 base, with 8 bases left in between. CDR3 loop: CASSEIVPNTEAFF. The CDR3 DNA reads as TGTGCCAGCAGTGAAATAGTACCGAACACTGAAGCTTTCTTT.

CDR3 region: CASIVPSMRQRPFYGYTF. The CDR3 DNA reads TGTGCCAGCATCGTTCCTTCAATGAGACAGCGCCCTTTCTATGGCTACACCTTC. This sequence joins TRBV21-1 and TRBJ1-2; no DNA check was done on the table's D call, TRBD1. TRBV21-1 corresponds to a pseudogene. The CDR3 totals 18 residues.

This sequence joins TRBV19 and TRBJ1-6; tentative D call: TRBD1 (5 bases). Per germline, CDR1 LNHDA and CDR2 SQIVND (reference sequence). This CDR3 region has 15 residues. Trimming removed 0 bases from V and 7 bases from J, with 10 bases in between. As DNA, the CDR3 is TGTGCCAGTAGTATAGATTGGCAGGGAAATTCACCCCTCCACTTT. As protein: CASSIDWQGNSPLHF.